Below, 2 T cell receptor beta chains from the same sample are listed, as sequenced in a study of shared clonotypes between healthy human individuals (dated by TCRdb to 2018 to 2020). The library was prepared using the immunoSEQ multiplex PCR assay. TCRdb stores this immuneACCESS table with in-frame sequences only. Part of the clones is absent; in the studies checked, under half of the shortfall reflects unresolved V genes, and no reason is known for the rest. The table for this sample lists about 470,000 clones; around 79% of them were counted only once. The ten top clones hold about 13% of the sample. The sample was PBMCs. These receptors were taken from a woman in her 40s in good health. Some clones in this sample may be carry-over from other donors' samples.

V is TRBV30 and J is TRBJ2-7; TRBD1 matches at 9 bases. Germline CDR1 and CDR2: GTSNPN and SVGIG (reference sequence). The CDR3 is 15 residues long. J was trimmed by 6 bases and V by 2 bases; bases with no gene match: 11. The CDR3 DNA reads TGTGCCTGGAGTACTTCCGGGACAGGGACCCGCGAGCAGTACTTC. This translates into CAWSTSGTGTREQYF.

V and J are TRBV7-8 and TRBJ2-5; D is unresolved. In germline, CDR1 is SGHVS, CDR2 FQNEAQ. CDR3 length: 14 amino acids. V lost 5 bases, J lost 5 bases, and 15 bases lay in between. The CDR3 reads CASSHRRIGETQYF. CDR3 nucleotides: TGTGCCAGCAGCCACCGCCGGATCGGGGAGACCCAGTACTTC.